A single sample is the source of the 5 T cell receptor beta chains below, sequenced in a study of blood T cells in healthy people across ages. Through a sample-barcoded 5' primer and a J-beta primer mix, a second PCR was run for roughly 6 to 11 cycles. In TCRdb, the 5' RACE reads were re-called with MiXCR into one record per CDR3 protein. The data show roughly 1.9 million distinct CDR3 sequences, roughly two fifths seen once. Input material: blood. These receptors originate from a human donor in good health.

A note on this clonotype: Mismatch with germline at one junction end may stem from a read error. The chain employs TRBV3-1 and TRBJ2-5; D ambiguous. CDR1 and CDR2 (germline): LGHDT, YNNKEL (reference sequence). The CDR3 loop spans 14 amino acids. CDR3 sequence (DNA): TGTGCCAGCAGCCTACAAGGTATAGAAGAAACCCAGTACTTC. This translates into CASSLQGIEETQYF.

This sequence joins TRBV10-3 and TRBJ1-2; possibly TRBD1 for D (5 bases). Trimming pared 0 bases from V and 9 bases from J, leaving 11 bases between. CDR1 ENHRY and CDR2 SYGVKD come from the germline V gene. This CDR3 spans 13 amino acids. CDR3 in amino acids: CAISESDPGSYTF. CDR3 bases: TGTGCCATCAGTGAGTCGGACCCAGGGAGCTACACCTTC.

The genes are TRBV10-3 and TRBJ2-5; D is possibly TRBD2 (5 bases). With 0 bases removed from V and 11 bases from J, the gap between germline ends came to 16 bases. CDR1 ENHRY and CDR2 SYGVKD come from the germline V gene. The CDR3 consists of 14 residues. The chain's CDR3 is CAISESSLALEQYF. CDR3 nucleotides: TGTGCCATCAGTGAGTCTAGTCTAGCTCTTGAGCAGTACTTC.

This sequence joins TRBV20-1 and TRBJ1-4; D is unresolved. This CDR3 is 11 amino acids long. Trimming stripped 0 bases from V and 7 bases from J, with 3 bases between. Germline V gene data show CDR1 as DFQATT and CDR2 as SNEGSKA (reference sequence). The CDR3 here is CSARETEKLFF. For the CDR3, the DNA is TGCAGTGCTAGAGAGACTGAAAAACTGTTTTTT.

The chain employs TRBV20-1 and TRBJ2-3, with a weak D call TRBD1 (5 bases). V was shortened by 5 bases and J by 5 bases, with 17 bases between the two germline ends. The CDR3 is 14 residues long. The germline V gene has CDR1 DFQATT and CDR2 SNEGSKA (reference sequence). CDR3 in amino acids: CSARSQGRRDTQYF. The CDR3 region has the DNA TGCAGTGCTCGCAGCCAGGGTAGAAGAGATACGCAGTATTTT.